The next 2 T cell receptor beta chains were all read from a single sample in a study of cytomegalovirus exposure and HLA in healthy donors. Use of 60 Vbeta and 13 Jbeta primers characterized the PCR. Profiled with immunoSEQ multiplex PCR; TCRdb holds only in-frame clones, not every one. The data show about 140,000 clones, around 79% seen once. Sequenced input: PBMCs. The receptors originated from a male donor in good health and CMV-seronegative.

This clone was seen only once. The V call is TRBV5-4, the J call TRBJ1-2, with D perhaps TRBD1 (5 bases). V shed 4 bases and J shed 0 bases, with 10 bases lying between them. From germline, CDR1 is SGHNT and CDR2 YYREEE (reference sequence). The CDR3 is 14 amino acids. The chain's CDR3 is CASSRGTTNYGYTF. The CDR3, as DNA: TGTGCCAGCAGCCGCGGGACGACTAACTATGGCTACACCTTC. The full variable domain, its missing parts supplied by reference TRBV5-4 and TRBJ1-2, is ETGVTQSPTHLIKTRGQQVTLRCSSQSGHNTVSWYQQALGQGPQFIFQYYREEENGRGNFPPRFSGLQFPNYSSELNVNALELDDSALYLCASSRGTTNYGYTFGSGTRLTVV.

This clone was counted a single time. The chain uses TRBV18 and TRBJ2-7, with D unclear. Germline CDR1 KGHSH, CDR2 LQKENI. Trimming took off 10 bases at V and 4 bases at J, with 17 bases between the two ends. This CDR3 spans 13 amino acids. The CDR3 loop is CATQLGPSYEQYF. For the CDR3, the DNA is TGTGCCACCCAATTGGGCCCCTCGTACGAGCAGTACTTC.